This paragraph covers one TCR beta chain sequence. The antigen is not known. These data come from a study of T cells in Graves' hyperthyroidism and ophthalmopathy. Study results and caveats: Blood shared most expanded thyroid clonotypes above 0.001. The model's output predicted ophthalmopathy at a median of 6.5 months prior to onset.

The CDR3 contains 14 residues. Between the trimmed V and J ends, which lost 8 bases and 0 bases, there was a span of 11 bases. Per germline, CDR1 LGHNT and CDR2 FRNRAP. Amplified regions were TCR beta CDR3 sequences from RNA transcripts. TCR CDR3 underwent first-round RT-PCR with the HTBI primer set. One entry per CDR3 protein, called by TCRdb with MiXCR from the multiplex PCR reads. The table includes 450,000 to 650,000 distinct CDR3 sequences, 14% detected once. Ophthalmopathy patients showed a Clinical Activity Score of at least 3, NOSPECS grade of at least 4 and duration under 3 months. Orbital computed tomography and thyroid ultrasound, together with serum TRAb and thyroxine and clinical symptoms, were used for diagnoses.

V and J are TRBV12-5 and TRBJ1-5; tentatively, D is TRBD1 (5 bases). Sequencing used blood. This receptor was obtained from a young woman with Graves' ophthalmopathy. The CDR3 nucleotides read TGTGCTAGTTTTGGAGGGGATAGCAATCAGCCCCAGCATTTT. This translates into CASFGGDSNQPQHF.